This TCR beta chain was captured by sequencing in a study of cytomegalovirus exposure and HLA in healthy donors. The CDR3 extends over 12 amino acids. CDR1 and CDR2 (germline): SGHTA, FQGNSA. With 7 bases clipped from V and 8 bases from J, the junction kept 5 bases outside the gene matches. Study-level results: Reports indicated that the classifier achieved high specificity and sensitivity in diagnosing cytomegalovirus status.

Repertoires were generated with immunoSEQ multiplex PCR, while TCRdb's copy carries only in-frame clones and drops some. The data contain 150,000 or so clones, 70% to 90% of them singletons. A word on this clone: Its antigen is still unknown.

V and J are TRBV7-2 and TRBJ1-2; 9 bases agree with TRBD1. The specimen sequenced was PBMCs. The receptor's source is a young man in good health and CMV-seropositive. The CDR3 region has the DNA TGTGCCAGCACCCAGACAGGGGGGGGCTACACCTTC. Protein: CASTQTGGGYTF. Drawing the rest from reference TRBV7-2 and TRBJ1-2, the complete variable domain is GAGVSQSPSNKVTEKGKDVELRCDPISGHTALYWYRQSLGQGLEFLIYFQGNSAPDKSGLPSDRFSAERTGGSVSTLTIQRTQQEDSAVYLCASTQTGGGYTFGSGTRLTVV.